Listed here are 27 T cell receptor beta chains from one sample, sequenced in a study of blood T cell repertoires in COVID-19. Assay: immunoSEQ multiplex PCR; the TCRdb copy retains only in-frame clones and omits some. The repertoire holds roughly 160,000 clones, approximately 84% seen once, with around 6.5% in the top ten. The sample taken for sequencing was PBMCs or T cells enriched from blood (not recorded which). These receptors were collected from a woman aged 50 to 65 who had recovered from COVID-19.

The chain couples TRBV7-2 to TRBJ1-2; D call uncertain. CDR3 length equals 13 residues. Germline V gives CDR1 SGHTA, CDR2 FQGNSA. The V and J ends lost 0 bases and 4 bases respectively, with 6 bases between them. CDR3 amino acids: CASSLAEIYGYTF. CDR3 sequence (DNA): TGTGCCAGCAGCTTAGCGGAGATCTATGGCTACACCTTC.

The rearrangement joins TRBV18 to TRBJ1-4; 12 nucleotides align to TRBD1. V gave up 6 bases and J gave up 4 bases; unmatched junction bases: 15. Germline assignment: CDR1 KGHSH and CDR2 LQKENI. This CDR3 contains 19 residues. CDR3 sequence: CASSPRAGTGGGGNEKLFF. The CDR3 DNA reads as TGTGCCAGCTCTCCAAGAGCCGGGACAGGGGGCGGAGGTAATGAAAAACTGTTTTTT.

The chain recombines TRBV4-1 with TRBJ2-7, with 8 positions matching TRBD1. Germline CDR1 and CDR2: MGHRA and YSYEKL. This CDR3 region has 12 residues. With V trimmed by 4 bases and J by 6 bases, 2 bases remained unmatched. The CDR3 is CASSLTGVEQYF. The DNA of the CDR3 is TGCGCCAGCAGCCTGACAGGGGTCGAGCAGTACTTC.

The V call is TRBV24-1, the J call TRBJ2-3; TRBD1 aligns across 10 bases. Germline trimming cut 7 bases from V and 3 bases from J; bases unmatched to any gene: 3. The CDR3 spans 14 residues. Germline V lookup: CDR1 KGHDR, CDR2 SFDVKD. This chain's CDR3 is CATRGQGLTDTQYF. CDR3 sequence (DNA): TGTGCCACCAGGGGACAGGGGCTTACAGATACGCAGTATTTT.

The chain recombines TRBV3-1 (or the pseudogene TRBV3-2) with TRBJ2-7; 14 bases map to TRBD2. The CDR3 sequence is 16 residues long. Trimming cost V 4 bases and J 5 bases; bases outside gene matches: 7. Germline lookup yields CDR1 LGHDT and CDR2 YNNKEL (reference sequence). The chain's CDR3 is CASSPRTSGRRNEQYF. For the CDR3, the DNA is TGTGCCAGCAGCCCCCGGACTAGCGGGAGGAGAAACGAGCAGTACTTC.

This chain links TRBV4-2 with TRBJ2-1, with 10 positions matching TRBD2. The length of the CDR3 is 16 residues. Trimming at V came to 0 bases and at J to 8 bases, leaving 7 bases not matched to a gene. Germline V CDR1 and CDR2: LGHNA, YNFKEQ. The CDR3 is CASSQDRASGRDEQFF. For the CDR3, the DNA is TGTGCCAGCAGCCAAGATCGGGCTAGCGGGAGAGATGAGCAGTTCTTC.

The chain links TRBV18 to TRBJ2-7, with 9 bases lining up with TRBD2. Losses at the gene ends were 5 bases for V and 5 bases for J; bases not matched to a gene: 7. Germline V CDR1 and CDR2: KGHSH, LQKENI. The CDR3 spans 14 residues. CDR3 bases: TGTGCCAGCTCAGCCGGGACTAGCCTGAACGAGCAGTACTTC. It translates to CASSAGTSLNEQYF.

CDR3 region: CASSLVSGKGWNEQFF. The CDR3 coding sequence is TGTGCCAGCAGCTTAGTAAGCGGGAAGGGGTGGAATGAGCAGTTCTTC. The chain is built from TRBV11-3 and TRBJ2-1; 7 bases match TRBD2. The CDR3 runs to 16 residues. J lost 7 bases, V lost 1 base, and 10 bases had no gene match. The germline CDR1 and CDR2 sequences are SGHNT and YENEEA.

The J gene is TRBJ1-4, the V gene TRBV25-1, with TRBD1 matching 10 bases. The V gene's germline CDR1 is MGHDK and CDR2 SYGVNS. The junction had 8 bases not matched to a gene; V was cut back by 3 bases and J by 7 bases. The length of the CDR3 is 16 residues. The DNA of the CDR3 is TGTGCCAGCAGTGATTTCCGACAGGGGGCCGGTGAAAAACTGTTTTTT. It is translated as CASSDFRQGAGEKLFF.

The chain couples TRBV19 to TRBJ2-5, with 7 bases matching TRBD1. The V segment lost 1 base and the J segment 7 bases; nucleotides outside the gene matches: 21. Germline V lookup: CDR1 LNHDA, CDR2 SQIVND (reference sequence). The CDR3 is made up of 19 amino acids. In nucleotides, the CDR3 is TGTGCCAGTAGTATAGCCCGACAGGGTGGGTACTCGGTGAAAGGGACCCAGTACTTC. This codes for CASSIARQGGYSVKGTQYF.

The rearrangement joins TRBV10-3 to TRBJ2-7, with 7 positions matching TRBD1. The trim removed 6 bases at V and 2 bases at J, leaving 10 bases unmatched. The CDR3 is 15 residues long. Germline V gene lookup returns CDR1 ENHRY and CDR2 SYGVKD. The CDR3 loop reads CAISRGTDLPYEQYF. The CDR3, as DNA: TGTGCCATCAGCAGGGGGACAGACCTGCCCTACGAGCAGTACTTC.

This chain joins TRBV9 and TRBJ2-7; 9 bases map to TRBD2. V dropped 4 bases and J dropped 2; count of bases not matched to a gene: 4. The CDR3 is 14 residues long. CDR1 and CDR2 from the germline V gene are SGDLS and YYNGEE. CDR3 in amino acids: CASSRLAETYEQYF. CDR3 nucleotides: TGTGCCAGCAGCCGACTAGCGGAAACCTACGAGCAGTACTTC. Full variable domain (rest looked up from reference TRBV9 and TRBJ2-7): DSGVTQTPKHLITATGQRVTLRCSPRSGDLSVYWYQQSLDQGLQFLIQYYNGEERAKGNILERFSAQQFPDLHSELNLSSLELGDSALYFCASSRLAETYEQYFGPGTRLTVT.

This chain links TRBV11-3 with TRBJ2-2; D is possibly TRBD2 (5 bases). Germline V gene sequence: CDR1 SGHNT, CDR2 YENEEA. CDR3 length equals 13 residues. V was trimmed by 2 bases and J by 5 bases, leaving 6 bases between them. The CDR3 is CASSLRGTGELFF. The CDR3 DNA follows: TGTGCCAGCAGCTTACGCGGGACCGGGGAGCTGTTTTTT.

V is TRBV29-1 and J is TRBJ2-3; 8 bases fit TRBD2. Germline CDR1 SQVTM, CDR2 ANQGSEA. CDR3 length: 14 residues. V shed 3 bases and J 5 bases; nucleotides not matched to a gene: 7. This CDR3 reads CSVDREGPGDTQYF. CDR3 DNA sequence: TGCAGCGTTGATCGGGAGGGCCCTGGAGATACGCAGTATTTT.

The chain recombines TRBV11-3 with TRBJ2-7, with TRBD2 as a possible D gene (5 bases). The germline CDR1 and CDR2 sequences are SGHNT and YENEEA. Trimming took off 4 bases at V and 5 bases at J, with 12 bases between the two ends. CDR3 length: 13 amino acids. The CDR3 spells CASSSSLGHEQYF. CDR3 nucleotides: TGTGCCAGCAGCTCCTCACTAGGGCACGAGCAGTACTTC.

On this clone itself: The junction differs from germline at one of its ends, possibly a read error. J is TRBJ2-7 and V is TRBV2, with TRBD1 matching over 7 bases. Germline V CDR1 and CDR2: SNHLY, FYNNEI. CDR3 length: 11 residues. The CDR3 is CASRGGTVLSF. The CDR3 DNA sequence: TGTGCCAGCAGGGGTGGGACAGTTTTATCCTTC.

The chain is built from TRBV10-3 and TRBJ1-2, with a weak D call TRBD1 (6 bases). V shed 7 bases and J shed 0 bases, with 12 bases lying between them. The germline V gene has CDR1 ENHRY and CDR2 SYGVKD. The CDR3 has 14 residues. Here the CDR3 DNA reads TGTGCCATCACCGTGGGGGCAGCTAACTATGGCTACACCTTC. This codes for CAITVGAANYGYTF.

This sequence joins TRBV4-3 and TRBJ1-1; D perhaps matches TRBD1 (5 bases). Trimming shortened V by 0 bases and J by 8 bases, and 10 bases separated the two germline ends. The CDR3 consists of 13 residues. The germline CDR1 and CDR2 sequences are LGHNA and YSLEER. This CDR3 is CASSQDRGGEAFF. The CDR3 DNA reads TGCGCCAGCAGCCAAGATAGGGGTGGGGAAGCTTTCTTT.

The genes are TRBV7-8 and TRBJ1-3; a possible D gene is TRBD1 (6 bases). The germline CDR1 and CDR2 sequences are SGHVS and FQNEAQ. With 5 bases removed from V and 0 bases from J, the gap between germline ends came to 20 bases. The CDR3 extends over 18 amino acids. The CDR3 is CASSQGVGGRSSGNTIYF. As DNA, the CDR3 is TGTGCCAGCAGCCAAGGGGTAGGGGGACGGAGCTCTGGAAACACCATATATTTT. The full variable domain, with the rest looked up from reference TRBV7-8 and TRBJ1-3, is GAGVSQSPRYKVAKRGQDVALRCDPISGHVSLFWYQQALGQGPEFLTYFQNEAQLDKSGLPSDRFFAERPEGSVSTLKIQRTQQEDSAVYLCASSQGVGGRSSGNTIYFGEGSWLTVV.

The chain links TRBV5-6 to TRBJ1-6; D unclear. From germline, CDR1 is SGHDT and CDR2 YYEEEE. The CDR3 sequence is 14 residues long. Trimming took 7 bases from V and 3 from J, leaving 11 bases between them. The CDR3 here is CASARVDYNSPLHF. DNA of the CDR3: TGTGCCAGCGCCCGCGTAGACTATAATTCACCCCTCCACTTT.

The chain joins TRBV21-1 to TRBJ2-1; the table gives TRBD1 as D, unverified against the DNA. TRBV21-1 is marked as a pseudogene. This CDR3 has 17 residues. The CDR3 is CASKGDPNRQEYNEQFF. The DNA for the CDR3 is TGTGCCAGCAAGGGGGACCCAAACCGCCAAGAGTACAATGAGCAGTTCTTC.

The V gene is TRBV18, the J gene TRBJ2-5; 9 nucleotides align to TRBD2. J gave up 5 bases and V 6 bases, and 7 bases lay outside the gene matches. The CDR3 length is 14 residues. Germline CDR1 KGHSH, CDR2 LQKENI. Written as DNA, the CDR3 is TGTGCCAGCTCCCTTAGCGGGAGCGGGGAGACCCAGTACTTC. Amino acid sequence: CASSLSGSGETQYF.

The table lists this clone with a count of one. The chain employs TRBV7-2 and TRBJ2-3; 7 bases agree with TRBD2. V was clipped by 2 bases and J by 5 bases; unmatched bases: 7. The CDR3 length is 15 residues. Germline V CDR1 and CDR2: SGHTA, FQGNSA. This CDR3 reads CASSLSGGGLDTQYF. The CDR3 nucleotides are TGTGCCAGCAGCTTATCGGGAGGCGGTTTAGATACGCAGTATTTT.

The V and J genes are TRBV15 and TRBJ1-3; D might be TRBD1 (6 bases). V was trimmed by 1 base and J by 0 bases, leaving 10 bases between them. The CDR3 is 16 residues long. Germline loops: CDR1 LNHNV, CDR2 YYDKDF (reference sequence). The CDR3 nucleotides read TGTGCCACCAGCAGAGTCCAGACAGGCTCTGGAAACACCATATATTTT. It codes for CATSRVQTGSGNTIYF.

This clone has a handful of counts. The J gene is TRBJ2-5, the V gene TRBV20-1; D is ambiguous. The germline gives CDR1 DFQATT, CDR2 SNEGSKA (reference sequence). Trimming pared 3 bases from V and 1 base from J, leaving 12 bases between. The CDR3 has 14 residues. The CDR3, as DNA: TGCAGTGCTAGTGTGCCTTGGAGCCAAGAGACCCAGTACTTC. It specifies CSASVPWSQETQYF.

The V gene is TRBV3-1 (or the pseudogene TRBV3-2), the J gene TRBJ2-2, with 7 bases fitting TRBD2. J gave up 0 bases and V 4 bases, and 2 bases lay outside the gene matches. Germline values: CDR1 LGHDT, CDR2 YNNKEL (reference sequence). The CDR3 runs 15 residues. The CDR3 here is CASSRDYANTGELFF. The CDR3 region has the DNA TGTGCCAGCAGCCGGGACTATGCGAACACCGGGGAGCTGTTTTTT.

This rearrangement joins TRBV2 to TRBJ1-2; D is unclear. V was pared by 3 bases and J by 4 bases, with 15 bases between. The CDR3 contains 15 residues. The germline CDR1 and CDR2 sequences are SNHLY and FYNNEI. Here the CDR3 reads CASSEVGRLIYGYTF. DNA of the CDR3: TGTGCCAGCAGTGAGGTGGGCAGGTTAATCTATGGCTACACCTTC.